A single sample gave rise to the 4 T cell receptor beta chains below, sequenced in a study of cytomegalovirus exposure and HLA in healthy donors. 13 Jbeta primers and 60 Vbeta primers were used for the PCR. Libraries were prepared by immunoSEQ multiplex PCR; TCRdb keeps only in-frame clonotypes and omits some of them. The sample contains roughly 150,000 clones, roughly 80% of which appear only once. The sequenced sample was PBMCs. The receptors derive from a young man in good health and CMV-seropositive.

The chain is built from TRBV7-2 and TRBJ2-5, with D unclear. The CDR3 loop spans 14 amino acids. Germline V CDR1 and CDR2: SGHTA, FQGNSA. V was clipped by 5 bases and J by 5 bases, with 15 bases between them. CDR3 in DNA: TGTGCCAGCAGCCCAGAGACGGCGGCGGAGACCCAGTACTTC. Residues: CASSPETAAETQYF. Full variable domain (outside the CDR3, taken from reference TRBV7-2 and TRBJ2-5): GAGVSQSPSNKVTEKGKDVELRCDPISGHTALYWYRQSLGQGLEFLIYFQGNSAPDKSGLPSDRFSAERTGGSVSTLTIQRTQQEDSAVYLCASSPETAAETQYFGPGTRLLVL.

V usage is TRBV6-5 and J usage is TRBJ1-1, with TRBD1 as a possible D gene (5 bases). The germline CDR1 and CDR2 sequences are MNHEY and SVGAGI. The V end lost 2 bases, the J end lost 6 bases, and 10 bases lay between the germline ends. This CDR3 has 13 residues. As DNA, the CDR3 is TGTGCCAGCAGTTACGCCGGGGGGGCTGAAGCTTTCTTT. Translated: CASSYAGGAEAFF.

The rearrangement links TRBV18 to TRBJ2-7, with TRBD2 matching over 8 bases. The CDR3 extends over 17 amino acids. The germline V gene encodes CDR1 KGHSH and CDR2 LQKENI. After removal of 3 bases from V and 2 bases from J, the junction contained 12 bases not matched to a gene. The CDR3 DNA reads TGTGCCAGCTCACCCGTACACTTGCTAGCGGGCGCCTACGAGCAGTACTTC. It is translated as CASSPVHLLAGAYEQYF.

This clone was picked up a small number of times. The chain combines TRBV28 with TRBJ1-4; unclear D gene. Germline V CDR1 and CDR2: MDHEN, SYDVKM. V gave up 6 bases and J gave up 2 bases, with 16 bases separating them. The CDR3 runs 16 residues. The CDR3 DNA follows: TGTGCCAGCAGCCCAAGTGGGCTTTGGACTAATGAAAAACTGTTTTTT. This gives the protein CASSPSGLWTNEKLFF.